Listed below are T cell receptor beta chains from one sample, sequenced in a study of blood T cell repertoires in COVID-19. Sequencing was performed with immunoSEQ multiplex PCR; in TCRdb, only in-frame clones are kept and a portion is missing. The sample lists hundreds of thousands of clones, about 88% occurring once. Specimen: peripheral blood. The origin of the receptors is a woman aged 35 to 49 who had recovered from COVID-19. Both conserved end residues are part of each CDR3. Fields, in order: J gene, D gene, V gene, CDR3 protein. The D gene is left open where the match is weak.

>TRBJ1-1|TRBD1|TRBV7-9
CASSWRTGGSEAFF
>TRBJ2-1|NA|TRBV19
CASSIGRNEQFF
>TRBJ2-3|NA|TRBV27
CASSPDNTDTQYF
>TRBJ1-1|NA|TRBV14
CASSQVVRTEAFF
>TRBJ1-2|NA|TRBV3-1/TRBV3-2
CASSESGLSYGYTF
>TRBJ2-3|TRBD2|TRBV3-1/TRBV3-2
CASSPLFASGGDTQYF
>TRBJ1-2|TRBD1|TRBV6-2/TRBV6-3
CASSSRDRPYYGYTF
>TRBJ2-5|TRBD2|TRBV4-2
CASSRPGGTGLKETQYF
>TRBJ2-1|TRBD2|TRBV6-2/TRBV6-3
CASSYSPPTSGIYNEQFF
>TRBJ1-4|NA|TRBV7-2
CASSLRGVFEKLFF
>TRBJ1-2|TRBD1|TRBV29-1
CSVDVSRGLGYTF
>TRBJ1-2|TRBD1|TRBV4-1
CASSQGRARGPDGYTF
>TRBJ1-1|NA|TRBV10-3
CAISQGIEAFF
>TRBJ1-4|NA|TRBV9
CASSARDMVNEKLFF
>TRBJ2-7|NA|TRBV19
CASRKRGDNYEQYF
>TRBJ2-2|NA|TRBV19
CASSRHRAGELFF
>TRBJ2-2|NA|TRBV7-2
CASSLRAVGNTGELFF
>TRBJ2-2|NA|TRBV6-2/TRBV6-3
CASSYVAPNTGELFF
>TRBJ2-5|TRBD2|TRBV6-5
CASRAPVASGETQYF
>TRBJ1-2|TRBD1|TRBV12-3/TRBV12-4
CASSPGGGGYTF
>TRBJ2-1|TRBD2|TRBV28
CASSAGGDEQFF
>TRBJ1-1|NA|TRBV29-1
CSAGRGGTEAFF
>TRBJ2-3|NA|TRBV7-3
CASSLTGARTDTQYF
>TRBJ2-1|TRBD2|TRBV19
CASSIRAGGGYNEQFF
>TRBJ2-1|TRBD2|TRBV9
CASSGIAGGGNYNEQFF
>TRBJ2-1|TRBD2|TRBV19
CAARPGGSYNEQFF
>TRBJ2-1|TRBD2|TRBV19
CASSPPGTSGAEQFF
>TRBJ2-7|NA|TRBV5-1
CASRAETLSYEQYF
>TRBJ2-6|NA|TRBV6-5
CASSYGGPGANVLTF
>TRBJ1-1|NA|TRBV4-1
CASSQGSGWDTEAFF
>TRBJ1-6|TRBD1|TRBV2
CASSGDRGGNSPLHF
>TRBJ2-3|TRBD2|TRBV5-1
CASSQGLGSTDTQYF
>TRBJ1-5|TRBD1|TRBV19
CASRDRPDQPQHF
>TRBJ2-7|TRBD1|TRBV5-6
CASTMGQGFYEQYF
>TRBJ2-3|TRBD1|TRBV5-1
CASSLGTGGSDTQYF
>TRBJ2-1|NA|TRBV2
CASRRDNLGNEQFF
>TRBJ2-7|TRBD1|TRBV6-5
CASNRDRGDEQYF
>TRBJ1-2|NA|TRBV12-3/TRBV12-4
CASSLVANGYTF
>TRBJ2-2|TRBD2|TRBV11-3
CASSSPPLGLAGVGTGELFF
>TRBJ2-1|NA|TRBV29-1
CSVLVHSSYNEQFF
>TRBJ2-2|TRBD2|TRBV3-1/TRBV3-2
CASSQLAGGVGELFF
>TRBJ2-1|TRBD2|TRBV2
CASSGTSGAHNEQFF
>TRBJ1-3|NA|TRBV18
CASSPGPQRDTIYF
>TRBJ2-1|TRBD2|TRBV7-2
CASSPTRGGRQFF
>TRBJ1-4|NA|TRBV7-2
CASSPWGGVANEKLFF
>TRBJ2-1|TRBD2|TRBV20-1
CSASGLAGRPPSEQFF
>TRBJ2-2|NA|TRBV30
CAWSRLPPGELFF
>TRBJ2-6|TRBD1|TRBV7-9
CASSPGQAINVLTF
>TRBJ1-4|NA|TRBV7-2
CASSLVTGEKLFF
>TRBJ2-7|NA|TRBV25-1
CASSDPQIYEQYF